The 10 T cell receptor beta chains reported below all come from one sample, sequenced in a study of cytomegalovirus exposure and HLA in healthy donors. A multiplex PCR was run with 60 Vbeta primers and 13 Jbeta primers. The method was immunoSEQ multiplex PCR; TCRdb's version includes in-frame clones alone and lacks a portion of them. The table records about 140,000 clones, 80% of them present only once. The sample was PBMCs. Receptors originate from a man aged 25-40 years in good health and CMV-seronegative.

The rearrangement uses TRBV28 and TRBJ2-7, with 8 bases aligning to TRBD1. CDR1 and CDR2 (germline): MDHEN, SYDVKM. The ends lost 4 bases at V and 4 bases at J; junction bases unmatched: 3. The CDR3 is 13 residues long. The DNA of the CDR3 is TGTGCCAGCAGTTCACAGGGGGAGTACGAGCAGTACTTC. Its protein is CASSSQGEYEQYF.

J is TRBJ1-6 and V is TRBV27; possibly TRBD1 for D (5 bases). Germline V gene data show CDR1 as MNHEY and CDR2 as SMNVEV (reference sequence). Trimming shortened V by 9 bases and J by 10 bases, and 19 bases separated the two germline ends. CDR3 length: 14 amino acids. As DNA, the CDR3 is TGTGCCAGTCGGACCCCCCAGGGTTGGTCACCCCTCCACTTT. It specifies CASRTPQGWSPLHF.

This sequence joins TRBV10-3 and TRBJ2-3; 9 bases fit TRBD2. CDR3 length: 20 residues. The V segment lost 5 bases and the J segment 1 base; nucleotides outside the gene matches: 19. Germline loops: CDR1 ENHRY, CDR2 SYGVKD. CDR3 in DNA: TGTGCCATCAGTCCACGGACTAGCGCCCGGAGAGAGGTCGGCACAGATACGCAGTATTTT. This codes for CAISPRTSARREVGTDTQYF.

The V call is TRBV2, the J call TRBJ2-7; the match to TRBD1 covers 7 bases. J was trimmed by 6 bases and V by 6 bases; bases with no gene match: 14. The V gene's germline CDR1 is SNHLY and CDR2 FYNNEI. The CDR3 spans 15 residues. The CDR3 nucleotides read TGTGCCAGCAGCCTAGACAGGGTCGGGACCCCCGAGCAGTACTTC. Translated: CASSLDRVGTPEQYF.

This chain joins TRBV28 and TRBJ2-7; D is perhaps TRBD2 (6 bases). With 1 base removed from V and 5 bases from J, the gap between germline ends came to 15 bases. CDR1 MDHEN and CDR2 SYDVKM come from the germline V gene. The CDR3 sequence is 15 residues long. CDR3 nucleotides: TGTGCCAGCAGTTTATCCCCCCAGGGAGGCAACGAGCAGTACTTC. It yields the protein CASSLSPQGGNEQYF.

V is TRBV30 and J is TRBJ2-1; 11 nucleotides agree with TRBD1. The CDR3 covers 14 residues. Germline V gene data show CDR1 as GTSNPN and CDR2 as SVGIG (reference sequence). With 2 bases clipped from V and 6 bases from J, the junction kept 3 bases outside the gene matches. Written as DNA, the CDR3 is TGTGCCTGGAGTAGGGGACAGGGGGTCAATGAGCAGTTCTTC. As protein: CAWSRGQGVNEQFF.

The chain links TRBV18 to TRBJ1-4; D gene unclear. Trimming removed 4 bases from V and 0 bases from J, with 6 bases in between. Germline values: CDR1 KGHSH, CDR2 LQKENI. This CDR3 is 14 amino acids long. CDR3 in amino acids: CASSLRATNEKLFF. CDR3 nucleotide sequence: TGTGCCAGCTCACTCCGCGCAACTAATGAAAAACTGTTTTTT.

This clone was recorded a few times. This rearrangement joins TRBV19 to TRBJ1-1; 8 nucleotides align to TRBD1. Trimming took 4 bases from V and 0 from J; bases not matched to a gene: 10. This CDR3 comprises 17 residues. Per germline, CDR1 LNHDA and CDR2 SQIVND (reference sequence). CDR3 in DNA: TGTGCCAGTAGTACAGGGGGCCGGAACAAAATGAACACTGAAGCTTTCTTT. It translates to CASSTGGRNKMNTEAFF.

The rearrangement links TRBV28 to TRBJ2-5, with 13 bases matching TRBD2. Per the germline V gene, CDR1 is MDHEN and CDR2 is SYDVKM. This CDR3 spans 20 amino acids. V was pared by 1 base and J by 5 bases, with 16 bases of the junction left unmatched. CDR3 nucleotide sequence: TGTGCCAGCAGTTTATACGTAGCGGGACTAGCGGGGCCCGGAGACGAGACCCAGTACTTC. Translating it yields CASSLYVAGLAGPGDETQYF.

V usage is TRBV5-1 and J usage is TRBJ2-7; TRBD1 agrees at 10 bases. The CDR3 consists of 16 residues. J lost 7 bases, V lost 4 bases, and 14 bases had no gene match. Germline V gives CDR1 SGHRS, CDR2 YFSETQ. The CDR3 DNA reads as TGCGCCAGCAGCCCTGGGACAGGGGCCCTCCTGGGAGAGCAGTACTTC. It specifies CASSPGTGALLGEQYF.